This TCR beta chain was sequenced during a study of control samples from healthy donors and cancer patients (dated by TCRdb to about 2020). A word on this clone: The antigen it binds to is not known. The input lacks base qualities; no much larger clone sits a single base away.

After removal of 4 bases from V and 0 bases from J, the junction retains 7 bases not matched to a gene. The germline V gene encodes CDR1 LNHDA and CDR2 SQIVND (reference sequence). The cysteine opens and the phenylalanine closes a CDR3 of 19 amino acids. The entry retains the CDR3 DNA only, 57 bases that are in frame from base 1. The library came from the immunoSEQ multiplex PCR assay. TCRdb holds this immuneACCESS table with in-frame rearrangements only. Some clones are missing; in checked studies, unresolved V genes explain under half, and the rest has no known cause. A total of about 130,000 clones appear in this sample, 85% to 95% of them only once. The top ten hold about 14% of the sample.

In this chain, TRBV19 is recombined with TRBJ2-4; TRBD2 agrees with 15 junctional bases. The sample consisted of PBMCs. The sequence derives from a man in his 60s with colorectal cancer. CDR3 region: CASSTRGLAGGLAKNIQYF. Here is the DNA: TGTGCCAGTAGTACCCGGGGACTAGCGGGGGGTCTAGCCAAAAACATTCAGTACTTC.